Below are 9 T cell receptor beta chains sequenced from a single sample in a study of T cells in women clearing cervical HPV infection. This table comes from immunoSEQ multiplex PCR, and its TCRdb copy is limited to in-frame clones, with some not included. The sample has approximately 12,000 clones; the top ten hold 10%. What was sequenced was blood buffy coat. All receptors derive from a woman between 18 and 75 years old with a cervical HPV16 infection that either progressed to CIN3+ or cleared (not recorded which).

A word on this clone: Sequencing ends 3 residues short of the CDR3 end; the germline J gene provides the rest. J is TRBJ1-1 and V is TRBV7-8, with TRBD1 as a possible D gene (5 bases). Trimming stripped 5 bases from V and 2 bases from J, with 12 bases between. The CDR3 totals 14 residues. Germline CDR1 SGHVS, CDR2 FQNEAQ. The CDR3 bases that were read are TGTGCCAGCAGCCCCCTAGACAGCAACACTGAA. It yields the protein CASSPLDSNTE. The complete CDR3 sequence is CASSPLDSNTEAFF.

Concerning this clone: The read gets to within 3 residues of the CDR3 end, and the germline J gene fills in the rest. The chain recombines TRBV2 with TRBJ2-2; D is possibly TRBD2 (6 bases). The length of the CDR3 is 12 residues. Germline CDR1 is SNHLY and CDR2 is FYNNEI. The CDR3 DNA, read in part, is TGTGCCAGCAATGAGCGGGCTGAAAAG. Its protein product is CASNERAEK. In full, the CDR3 is CASNERAEKLFF.

The CDR3: CSARALAGDEQFF. The part of the CDR3 DNA that was read is TGCAGTGCCCGCGCGCTAGCGGGCGATGAG. The gene calls are TRBV20-1 and TRBJ2-1, with 8 bases aligning to TRBD2. Read coverage stops 3 residues before the CDR3 terminus; the germline J gene supplies the remainder. The J segment lost 8 bases and the V segment lost 6 bases, leaving 9 bases of the junction unmatched. This CDR3 has 13 amino acids. Germline CDR1 is DFQATT and CDR2 is SNEGSKA (reference sequence).

On this clone: The CDR3 extends 3 residues past the end of the read, so its final part is completed from the germline J gene. The chain has TRBV20-1 and TRBJ2-5; 8 bases match TRBD2. The CDR3 length is 15 residues. Per germline, CDR1 DFQATT and CDR2 SNEGSKA (reference sequence). The trim removed 0 bases at V and 1 base at J, leaving 4 bases unmatched. CDR3 DNA, as far as it was read: TGCAGTGCTAGAGATGCCGGGACTAGCCAAGAGACC. Protein: CSARDAGTSQET. The full-length CDR3 reads as CSARDAGTSQETQYF.

In regard to this clone: The observed sequence ends 3 residues before the CDR3 terminus, with the missing tail filled in from the germline J gene. The chain is built from TRBV6-2 or TRBV6-3 and TRBJ2-2, with 7 bases lining up with TRBD2. The germline V gene encodes CDR1 MNHEY and CDR2 SVGEGT. The J segment lost 3 bases and the V segment lost 0 bases, leaving 7 bases of the junction unmatched. The length of the CDR3 is 17 residues. The CDR3 DNA, read in part, is TGTGCCAGCAGTTACTCGGGGGGGTCGGGATACACCGGGGAG. It translates to CASSYSGGSGYTGE. The whole CDR3 protein reads CASSYSGGSGYTGELFF.

The DNA read from the CDR3 is TGTGCCAGCAGTCTTAAATCCGGGACAGGGGGAACAAGCTCCTACGAG. Encoded protein: CASSLKSGTGGTSSYE. The whole CDR3 protein is CASSLKSGTGGTSSYEQYF. The J gene is TRBJ2-7, the V gene TRBV27; 11 nucleotides align to TRBD1. The DNA ends 3 residues before the CDR3 does, and the rest of the CDR3 is filled in from the germline J gene. Germline V gene sequence: CDR1 MNHEY, CDR2 SMNVEV (reference sequence). The CDR3 is made up of 19 amino acids. With V trimmed by 5 bases and J by 0 bases, 15 bases remained unmatched.

On this clone: The read stops 3 residues short of the end of the CDR3; the missing end is completed from the germline J gene. The genes are TRBV11-2 and TRBJ1-4, with D tentatively TRBD1 (5 bases). The V gene lost 1 base and the J gene lost 8 bases, with 8 bases spanning the gap. This CDR3 region has 13 residues. Germline V gene data show CDR1 as SGHAT and CDR2 as FQNNGV. The DNA read from the CDR3 is TGTGCCAGCAGCTTAGGAGGGGAGGAAAAA. It is translated as CASSLGGEEK. The full-length CDR3 reads as CASSLGGEEKLFF.

The CDR3 DNA, read in part, is TGTGCCAGTGGAATCCAGGGAACTAATGAAAAA. It translates to CASGIQGTNEK. The whole CDR3 reads CASGIQGTNEKLFF. The J gene is TRBJ1-4, the V gene TRBV19, with D perhaps TRBD1 (5 bases). The read finishes 3 residues shy of the CDR3 end, and the germline J gene is used to complete it. The CDR3 consists of 14 residues. Looked up from germline, CDR1 is LNHDA and CDR2 is SQIVND (reference sequence). V lost 8 bases to trimming and J lost 1 base, with 11 bases between them.

A word on this clone: The CDR3 extends 3 residues past the end of the read, so its final part is completed from the germline J gene. The chain recombines TRBV7-9 with TRBJ1-2, with D unresolved. Germline loops: CDR1 SEHNR, CDR2 FQNEAQ (reference sequence). The CDR3 sequence is 13 residues long. The CDR3 sequence is CASSLENTDTYTF. The CDR3 DNA, read in part, is TGTGCCAGCAGCTTGGAGAACACAGATACC.